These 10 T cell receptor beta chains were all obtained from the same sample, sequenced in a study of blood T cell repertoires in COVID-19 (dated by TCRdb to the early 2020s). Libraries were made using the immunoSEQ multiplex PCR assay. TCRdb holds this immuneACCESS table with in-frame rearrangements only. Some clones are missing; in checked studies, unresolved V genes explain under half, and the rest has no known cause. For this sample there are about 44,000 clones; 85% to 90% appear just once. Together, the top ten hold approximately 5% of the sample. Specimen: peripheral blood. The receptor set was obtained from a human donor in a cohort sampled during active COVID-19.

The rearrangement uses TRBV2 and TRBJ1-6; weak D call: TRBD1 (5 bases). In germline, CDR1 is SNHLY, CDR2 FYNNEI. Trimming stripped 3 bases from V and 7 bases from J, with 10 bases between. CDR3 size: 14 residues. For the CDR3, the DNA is TGTGCCAGCAGTGACCAGGGATTCAATTCACCCCTCCACTTT. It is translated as CASSDQGFNSPLHF.

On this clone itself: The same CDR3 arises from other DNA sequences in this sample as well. In DNA, the CDR3 is TGTGCCAGTCGGGGGGGACAGGGGGGCAATCAGCCCCAGCATTTT. Translation: CASRGGQGGNQPQHF. The J gene is TRBJ1-5, the V gene TRBV19; 11 bases are a match to TRBD1. The CDR3 is 15 amino acids. V lost 8 bases to trimming and J lost 2 bases; unmatched junction nucleotides: 5. The germline CDR1 and CDR2 sequences are LNHDA and SQIVND (reference sequence).

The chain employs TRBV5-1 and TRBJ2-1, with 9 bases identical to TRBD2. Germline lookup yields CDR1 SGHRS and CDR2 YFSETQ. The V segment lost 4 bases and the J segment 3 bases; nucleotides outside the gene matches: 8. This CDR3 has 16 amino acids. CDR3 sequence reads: CASSTVSGSNYNEQFF. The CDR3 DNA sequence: TGCGCCAGCAGCACGGTTAGCGGGAGTAACTACAATGAGCAGTTCTTC.

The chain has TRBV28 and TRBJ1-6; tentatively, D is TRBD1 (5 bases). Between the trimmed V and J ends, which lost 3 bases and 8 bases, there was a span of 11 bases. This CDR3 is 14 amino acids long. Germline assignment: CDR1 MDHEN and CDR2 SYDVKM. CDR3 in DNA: TGTGCCAGCAGTTTCTCCAGGGAACATTCACCCCTCCACTTT. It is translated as CASSFSREHSPLHF.

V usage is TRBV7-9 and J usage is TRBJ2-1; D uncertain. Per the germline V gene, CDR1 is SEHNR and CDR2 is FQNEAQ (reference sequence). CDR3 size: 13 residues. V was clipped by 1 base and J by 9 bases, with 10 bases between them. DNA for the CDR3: TGTGCCAGCAGCTTAGGTCCTACCGTTGAGCAGTTCTTC. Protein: CASSLGPTVEQFF.

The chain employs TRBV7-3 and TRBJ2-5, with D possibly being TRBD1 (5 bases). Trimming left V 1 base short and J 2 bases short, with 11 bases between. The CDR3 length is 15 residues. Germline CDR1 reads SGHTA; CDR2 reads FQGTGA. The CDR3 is CASSLSGKGQETQYF. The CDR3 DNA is TGTGCCAGCAGCTTAAGTGGCAAGGGGCAAGAGACCCAGTACTTC. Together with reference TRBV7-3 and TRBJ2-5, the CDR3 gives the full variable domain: GAGVSQTPSNKVTEKGKYVELRCDPISGHTALYWYRQSLGQGPEFLIYFQGTGAADDSGLPNDRFFAVRPEGSVSTLKIQRTERGDSAVYLCASSLSGKGQETQYFGPGTRLLVL.

DNA of the CDR3: TGTGCCAGCAGCTTAGGGGGGCGACTAGCGGCCTACGAGCAGTACTTC. Encoded protein: CASSLGGRLAAYEQYF. The chain couples TRBV13 to TRBJ2-7; 9 nucleotides line up with TRBD2. The CDR3 sequence is 16 residues long. J was trimmed by 2 bases and V by 0 bases; bases with no gene match: 5. Per germline, CDR1 PRHDT and CDR2 FYEKMQ (reference sequence).

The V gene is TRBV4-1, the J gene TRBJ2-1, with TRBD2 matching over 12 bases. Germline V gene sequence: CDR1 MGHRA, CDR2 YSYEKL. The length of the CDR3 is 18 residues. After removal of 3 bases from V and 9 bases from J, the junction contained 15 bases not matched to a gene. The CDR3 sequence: CASSQIRTSGTTIAEQFF. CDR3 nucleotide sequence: TGCGCCAGCAGCCAGATAAGGACTAGCGGGACTACAATAGCTGAGCAGTTCTTC.

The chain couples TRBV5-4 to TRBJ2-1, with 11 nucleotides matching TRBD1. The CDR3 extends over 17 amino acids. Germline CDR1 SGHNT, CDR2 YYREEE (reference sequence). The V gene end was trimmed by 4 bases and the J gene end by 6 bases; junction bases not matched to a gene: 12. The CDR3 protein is CASSPRGGTGGINEQFF. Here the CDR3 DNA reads TGTGCCAGCAGCCCAAGAGGCGGGACAGGGGGTATCAATGAGCAGTTCTTC.

This CDR3 reads CASSLAAGGELFF. Written as DNA, the CDR3 is TGTGCCAGCAGCTTAGCTGCGGGCGGGGAGCTGTTTTTT. The V gene is TRBV11-2, the J gene TRBJ2-2, with a possible D match to TRBD2 (5 bases). From germline, CDR1 is SGHAT and CDR2 FQNNGV. CDR3 length: 13 amino acids. V lost 1 base and J 7 bases, leaving 7 bases between the germline ends. Full variable domain (missing parts from reference TRBV11-2 and TRBJ2-2): EAGVAQSPRYKIIEKRQSVAFWCNPISGHATLYWYQQILGQGPKLLIQFQNNGVVDDSQLPKDRFSAERLKGVDSTLKIQPAKLEDSAVYLCASSLAAGGELFFGEGSRLTVL.